This TCR beta chain was sequenced for a study of spatial heterogeneity in lung cancer. TCRdb itself ran the 5' RACE reads through MiXCR, one entry per CDR3 protein. This table has 23,000 or so distinct CDR3 sequences, less than 5.5% appearing once. This clonotype was counted ten times or more. Germline CDR1 WNHNN, CDR2 SYGVQD (reference sequence). Trimming removed 8 bases from V and 3 bases from J; junction bases left unmatched: 20. There are 19 residues in the CDR3. As for time point: sample taken at primary tumor resection. Whole RNA, isolated from tumor, nontumor lung or frozen PBMC, was sequenced without prior sorting. Samples came from roughly 70 TRACERx patients with untreated early-stage lung cancer.

This specimen consisted of PBMCs, obtained at surgery. The chain carries TRBV10-1 and TRBJ2-2; 8 nucleotides align to TRBD1. The clonotype originates from a male donor with early-stage non-small cell lung cancer. CDR3 protein: CASGTMGGQGLQDTGELFF. For the CDR3, the DNA is TGCGCCAGCGGAACAATGGGAGGACAGGGTCTTCAGGACACCGGGGAGCTGTTTTTT.